This T cell receptor beta chain was sequenced in a study of shared clonotypes between healthy human individuals. The study, taken as a whole, reports: Of the naive CD4 clonotypes, around 4.9% were shared across a handful of donors.

In germline, CDR1 is GTSNPN, CDR2 SVGIG (reference sequence). The junction had 18 bases not matched to a gene; V was cut back by 5 bases and J by 4 bases. CDR3 length: 20 residues. A remark on this clone: Its antigen is undetermined.

In the study's own analysis: Junction-only immunoSEQ data arrived without quality scores, meaning filtering differed. Assay used: immunoSEQ multiplex PCR; TCRdb lists only in-frame clones, some missing. Clone size and the V and J calls come from that table; the DNA yielded D and trimming. The sample includes some 1,400,000 clones, roughly 97% of them seen just once. The sequence derives from a man younger than 45 in good health. Material for sequencing was naive CD4+ T cells sorted from blood. Subset reported: CD45RA+ positively selected. V and J are TRBV30 and TRBJ2-3, with 16 bases lining up with TRBD2. In DNA, the CDR3 is TGTGCCTGGGGCAGAAGGCGGGGACTAGCGGGAGGGCCAGTCGCAGATACGCAGTATTTT. Amino acids: CAWGRRRGLAGGPVADTQYF.